This entry describes one T cell receptor (beta chain). No antigen is known for it. The data were taken from a study of cytomegalovirus exposure and HLA in healthy donors. Researchers ran the PCR with 60 Vbeta and 13 Jbeta primers. The table came from immunoSEQ multiplex PCR; TCRdb's copy has only in-frame clones and leaves some out. This table has roughly 180,000 clones, around 72% appearing once. Nominally healthy donors were sampled, though unrecorded immune exposures were likely. V was pared by 4 bases and J by 4 bases, with 5 bases of the junction left unmatched. Germline V gene lookup returns CDR1 SGHRS and CDR2 YFSETQ. There are 15 residues in the CDR3. Study-level results: The study reported that TCR beta sequences accurately predicted HLA-A and HLA-B alleles in most subjects. Reports credit the classifier with highly specific, highly sensitive diagnosis of cytomegalovirus status.

This sequence originates from a female donor in good health and CMV-seronegative. This chain connects TRBV5-1 to TRBJ2-3, with 11 nucleotides matching TRBD1. The specimen sequenced was PBMCs. The CDR3 loop is CASSRDRGTPDTQYF. As DNA, the CDR3 is TGCGCCAGCAGCAGGGACAGGGGGACCCCAGATACGCAGTATTTT. The full variable domain, rest sourced from reference TRBV5-1 and TRBJ2-3, is KAGVTQTPRYLIKTRGQQVTLSCSPISGHRSVSWYQQTPGQGLQFLFEYFSETQRNKGNFPGRFSGRQFSNSRSEMNVSTLELGDSALYLCASSRDRGTPDTQYFGPGTRLTVL.